Listed here is a single TCR beta chain. What it binds is not known. Other DNA sequences of this sample code for an identical CDR3. Nashville, Tennessee was home to all donors, each a Caucasian adult. The data derive from a study of shared clonotypes between healthy human individuals. About the study: CD8 memory received one plate per donor, CD8 naive two, CD4 memory three and CD4 naive three.

Genomic DNA of every subset was divided equally among multiple immunoSEQ plates. Profiled with immunoSEQ multiplex PCR; TCRdb holds only in-frame clones, not every one. The sample yields around 1.4 million clones, approximately 98.5% seen once. CDR3 length equals 13 residues. CDR1 and CDR2 from the germline V gene are KGHSH and LQKENI. J gave up 4 bases and V 6 bases, and 3 bases lay outside the gene matches. General study results and limits: Memory subsets generally showed lower estimated richness than naive subsets.

V gene TRBV18 combines with J gene TRBJ1-5; TRBD1 agrees at 7 bases. This clonotype was sampled from a man aged 30 to 45 in good health. Sequencing was carried out using naive CD4+ T cells sorted from blood. Subset meaning: CD45RA+ positively selected. The DNA of the CDR3 is TGTGCCAGCTCCCTGGACAGGAATCAGCCCCAGCATTTT. Its protein product is CASSLDRNQPQHF.